Listed below are T cell receptor beta chains from one sample, sequenced in a study of graft-versus-host responses after intestinal transplantation. These TCRs are of unknown antigen specificity. Assay used: immunoSEQ multiplex PCR; TCRdb lists only in-frame clones, some missing. The table records 150,000 or so clones, about nine tenths of them present only once. The sample here was unstimulated CD4+ T cells sorted from spleen or lymph node cells, taken before intestinal transplant. These receptors were obtained from a human donor who received an intestinal transplant. The CDR3 runs from the conserved cysteine through the conserved F or W. The D gene is left open where the match is weak. The size of a clone is reported for some rows only, either as once, few or many, or as a class for expanded clones.

CDR3nt: TGTGCCAGCAGTTACCGAGAGGACAACACTGAAGCTTTCTTT; CDR3aa: CASSYREDNTEAFF; v_gene: TRBV6-6; abundance: -; j_gene: TRBJ1-1; d_gene: -
CDR3nt: TGTGCCAGCAGTGACAGGGGCGAGCAGTACTTC; CDR3aa: CASSDRGEQYF; v_gene: TRBV28; abundance: -; j_gene: TRBJ2-7; d_gene: TRBD1
CDR3nt: TGTGCCAGCAGTGTCACGGGAGGCCCCTGGGATACGCAGTATTTT; CDR3aa: CASSVTGGPWDTQYF; v_gene: TRBV6-1; abundance: -; j_gene: TRBJ2-3; d_gene: TRBD2
CDR3nt: TGTGCCAGCAGCTTAGGGCCGGGGGTGAATGAGCAGTTCTTC; CDR3aa: CASSLGPGVNEQFF; v_gene: TRBV11-3; abundance: -; j_gene: TRBJ2-1; d_gene: -
CDR3nt: TGTGCCAGCAGCTTACGGGACACCTATGGCTACACCTTC; CDR3aa: CASSLRDTYGYTF; v_gene: TRBV7-9; abundance: once; j_gene: TRBJ1-2; d_gene: -
CDR3nt: TGTGCCAGCAGCCCAGGTGGGCTAGCGGGAATCAATGAGCAGTTCTTC; CDR3aa: CASSPGGLAGINEQFF; v_gene: TRBV7-8; abundance: -; j_gene: TRBJ2-1; d_gene: TRBD2
CDR3nt: TGTGCCAGCAGGGCCAGGACAACGCCTTTTGAAAAACTGTTTTTT; CDR3aa: CASRARTTPFEKLFF; v_gene: TRBV2; abundance: -; j_gene: TRBJ1-4; d_gene: -
CDR3nt: TGTGCCAGCAGCGAAGAGACAGGGCCAGGCTATGGCTACACCTTC; CDR3aa: CASSEETGPGYGYTF; v_gene: TRBV7-9; abundance: -; j_gene: TRBJ1-2; d_gene: TRBD1
CDR3nt: TGTGCCAGCAGCTTAGAGCCCTCGGGAGGCCAGTTCTTC; CDR3aa: CASSLEPSGGQFF; v_gene: TRBV7-2; abundance: -; j_gene: TRBJ2-1; d_gene: TRBD2
CDR3nt: TGTGCCAGCTCACCAGGGAGGGCTGGTGAAAAACTGTTTTTT; CDR3aa: CASSPGRAGEKLFF; v_gene: TRBV18; abundance: -; j_gene: TRBJ1-4; d_gene: -
CDR3nt: TGTGCCAGTAGTACTAGCGCCTACGAGCAGTACTTC; CDR3aa: CASSTSAYEQYF; v_gene: TRBV19; abundance: -; j_gene: TRBJ2-7; d_gene: -
CDR3nt: TGTGCCAGCAGTTTAAACAGGGGGCTTCGAAAGTACAATGAGCAGTTCTTC; CDR3aa: CASSLNRGLRKYNEQFF; v_gene: TRBV28; abundance: -; j_gene: TRBJ2-1; d_gene: TRBD1
CDR3nt: TGTGCCAGCAGGGGGCGGGGGGCCCCGGAGGAGACCCAGTACTTC; CDR3aa: CASRGRGAPEETQYF; v_gene: TRBV6-1; abundance: -; j_gene: TRBJ2-5; d_gene: TRBD2
CDR3nt: TGTGCCAGCAGTTCTCGCGGCACTACCTACGAGCAGTACTTC; CDR3aa: CASSSRGTTYEQYF; v_gene: TRBV28; abundance: -; j_gene: TRBJ2-7; d_gene: -
CDR3nt: TGTGCCAGCAGCTTAATGACTAGCACAGATACGCAGTATTTT; CDR3aa: CASSLMTSTDTQYF; v_gene: TRBV7-2; abundance: few; j_gene: TRBJ2-3; d_gene: -
CDR3nt: TGTGCCAGCAGCTTAGACACAGGGGTAAGGCAGCCCCAGCATTTT; CDR3aa: CASSLDTGVRQPQHF; v_gene: TRBV7-2; abundance: -; j_gene: TRBJ1-5; d_gene: TRBD1
CDR3nt: TGTGCCAGCAGCACCCGACTAGGACGGTACAATGAGCAGTTCTTC; CDR3aa: CASSTRLGRYNEQFF; v_gene: TRBV11-3; abundance: few; j_gene: TRBJ2-1; d_gene: -
CDR3nt: TGTGCCAGCAGTGAGGCAGGGGGAAGCTATGGCTACACCTTC; CDR3aa: CASSEAGGSYGYTF; v_gene: TRBV2; abundance: -; j_gene: TRBJ1-2; d_gene: TRBD1